These 30 T cell receptor beta chains were sequenced from one sample in a study of T cells in Graves' hyperthyroidism and ophthalmopathy. What was amplified from RNA transcripts were TCR beta CDR3 regions. RT-PCR in the first round (using the HTBI primer set) targeted the TCR CDR3. Using its own MiXCR run on the multiplex PCR reads, TCRdb lists one record per CDR3 protein. Found here are about 250,000 distinct CDR3 sequences, roughly 22% of them singletons; the top ten hold around 60%. Sequenced sample: blood. The receptors derive from a man aged 30 to 39 with Graves' ophthalmopathy.

Turning to this clonotype: The junction departs from the called germline gene at one end, perhaps through a read error. The J gene is TRBJ2-2, the V gene TRBV7-3; TRBD1 or TRBD2 may be the D gene (6 bases each). CDR1 SGHTA and CDR2 FQGTGA come from the germline V gene. The CDR3 spans 15 residues. The DNA of the CDR3 is TGTGCCAGCAGCTTTTACAGGGCGGGGACCGGGGGGCTGTTTTTT. Translation: CASSFYRAGTGGLFF.

In its sample, this clonotype was seen a few times. The V and J genes are TRBV9 and TRBJ2-5; D remains unclear. Germline CDR1 and CDR2: SGDLS and YYNGEE. The CDR3 has 15 residues. The V end was cut by 0 bases, the J end by 4 bases, with 13 bases between. CDR3 sequence reads: CASSVEGVPLETQYF. As DNA, the CDR3 is TGTGCCAGCAGCGTAGAGGGCGTGCCCTTAGAGACCCAGTACTTC.

The chain is built from TRBV29-1 and TRBJ2-5; D possibly corresponds to TRBD2 (6 bases). The V end was cut by 8 bases, the J end by 2 bases, with 12 bases between. This CDR3 contains 12 residues. Per germline, CDR1 SQVTM and CDR2 ANQGSEA. The CDR3 coding sequence is TGCAGCTCCGGGGACTTTCAAGAGACCCAGTACTTC. It specifies CSSGDFQETQYF.

This clonotype was observed a handful of times. A much larger clone is a single base away; this may be a read error. This chain connects TRBV28 to TRBJ2-3; D gene uncertain. The ends were cut back, 9 bases at V and 3 bases at J, with 13 bases in the middle. CDR3 length: 13 residues. Germline V gene sequence: CDR1 MDHEN, CDR2 SYDVKM. CDR3 protein: CASSGVRTDTQYF. As DNA, the CDR3 is TGTGCCAGTAGTGGGGTGCGGACAGATACGCAGTATTTT.

This clonotype has just a few counts. This chain joins TRBV20-1 and TRBJ2-7, with D perhaps assigned TRBD1 or TRBD2 (5 bases each). CDR3 length: 13 residues. Germline V gene data show CDR1 as DFQATT and CDR2 as SNEGSKA (reference sequence). V was pared by 6 bases and J by 0 bases, with 12 bases between. The CDR3 protein is CSARDPASYEQYF. The CDR3 DNA reads as TGCAGTGCGAGGGACCCCGCCTCCTACGAGCAGTACTTC.

The CDR3 sequence is CASSHPTDYEQYF. The CDR3 DNA follows: TGTGCCAGCAGCCACCCGACAGACTACGAGCAGTACTTC. This rearrangement joins TRBV7-9 to TRBJ2-7, with TRBD1 as a possible D gene (5 bases). Germline CDR1 SEHNR, CDR2 FQNEAQ (reference sequence). The CDR3 is made up of 13 amino acids. The V end was cut by 5 bases, the J end by 3 bases, with 11 bases between.

The rearrangement joins TRBV7-6 to TRBJ2-1; D is unresolved. Looked up from germline, CDR1 is SGHVS and CDR2 is FNYEAQ. This CDR3 is built from 16 residues. The V gene lost 6 bases and the J gene lost 0 bases, with 15 bases spanning the gap. The CDR3 here is CASSSAVVSSYNEQFF. The CDR3 bases are TGTGCCAGCAGTTCGGCCGTGGTGAGCTCCTACAATGAGCAGTTCTTC.

This clonotype was seen ten or more times. V usage is TRBV29-1 and J usage is TRBJ1-5; 8 bases are a match to TRBD1. The length of the CDR3 is 18 residues. With V trimmed by 3 bases and J by 0 bases, 13 bases remained unmatched. CDR1 and CDR2 (germline): SQVTM, ANQGSEA. DNA for the CDR3: TGCAGCGTTGATTGCCTGGACAGGGTAAACAATAGCAATCAGCCCCAGCATTTT. The encoded protein is CSVDCLDRVNNSNQPQHF.

This clonotype has at least ten counts. This CDR3 is CASSLAASGKYNEQFF. The CDR3 bases are TGCGCCAGCAGCTTGGCCGCTAGCGGCAAGTACAATGAGCAGTTCTTC. This chain links TRBV5-1 with TRBJ2-1; TRBD2 aligns across 7 bases. V lost 0 bases and J lost 4; bases outside the gene matches: 7. CDR1 and CDR2 (germline): SGHRS, YFSETQ. The CDR3 extends over 16 amino acids. Combining the CDR3 with reference TRBV5-1 and TRBJ2-1 gives the whole variable domain KAGVTQTPRYLIKTRGQQVTLSCSPISGHRSVSWYQQTPGQGLQFLFEYFSETQRNKGNFPGRFSGRQFSNSRSEMNVSTLELGDSALYLCASSLAASGKYNEQFFGPGTRLTVL.

This chain joins TRBV6-1 and TRBJ2-1; 10 nucleotides match TRBD1. The CDR3 runs to 15 residues. V gave up 5 bases and J gave up 5 bases; unmatched junction bases: 6. Germline values: CDR1 MNHNS, CDR2 SASEGT. The CDR3 DNA follows: TGTGCCAGCAGTACGGACAGGGGGGGGAACAATGAGCAGTTCTTC. This codes for CASSTDRGGNNEQFF.

This clonotype has only a few counts. The chain employs TRBV24-1 and TRBJ2-7; D uncertain. CDR1 and CDR2 (germline): KGHDR, SFDVKD. This CDR3 has 12 amino acids. V dropped 5 bases and J dropped 5 bases, with 9 bases sitting between them. The CDR3 loop is CATSAGFNEQYF. Here the CDR3 DNA reads TGTGCCACCAGTGCGGGTTTTAACGAGCAGTACTTC.

This clonotype was seen a few times. The chain joins TRBV27 to TRBJ2-7, with 8 bases that match TRBD2. With V trimmed by 5 bases and J by 2 bases, 8 bases remained unmatched. CDR1 MNHEY and CDR2 SMNVEV come from the germline V gene (reference sequence). The CDR3 consists of 15 residues. The CDR3 sequence is CASSSLAGLTYEQYF. For the CDR3, the DNA is TGTGCCAGCAGTAGTCTAGCGGGCCTTACCTACGAGCAGTACTTC.

This clonotype was detected only a few times. The rearrangement uses TRBV12-3 or TRBV12-4 and TRBJ2-3; D possibly corresponds to TRBD1 (5 bases). This CDR3 is built from 14 residues. V dropped 7 bases and J dropped 0 bases, with 11 bases sitting between them. The CDR3 sequence is CASTQGSSTDTQYF. DNA for the CDR3: TGTGCCAGCACCCAGGGATCTAGCACAGATACGCAGTATTTT.

The rearrangement uses TRBV6-1 and TRBJ2-5, with TRBD2 as a possible D gene (7 bases). V was trimmed by 1 base and J by 2 bases, leaving 11 bases between them. Per germline, CDR1 MNHNS and CDR2 SASEGT. The CDR3 runs 15 residues. The CDR3 protein is CASSEGGGSQETQYF. The CDR3 DNA reads TGTGCCAGCAGTGAAGGGGGGGGCTCGCAAGAGACCCAGTACTTC.

As for this clonotype: The junction and the germline gene differ at one end; a read error may be behind it. V usage is TRBV9 and J usage is TRBJ2-7, with D maybe TRBD1 (6 bases). Germline V gene lookup returns CDR1 SGDLS and CDR2 YYNGEE. The CDR3 is made up of 15 amino acids. DNA of the CDR3: TGCGCCAGCAGTGAGTTGGGGGACAAATCCTACGAGCAGTACTTC. Translation: CASSELGDKSYEQYF.

This clonotype was counted between two and nine times. The junction does not match germline at one end; this may be a read error. The chain is built from TRBV12-3 or TRBV12-4 and TRBJ2-7; D gene unclear. This CDR3 has 13 amino acids. As DNA, the CDR3 is TGTGCCAGCAGTATAGCCGACCTCTACGAGCAGTACTTC. Its protein is CASSIADLYEQYF.

There are a few counts of this clonotype. The chain carries TRBV7-8 and TRBJ2-5; 9 bases are shared with TRBD1. The germline CDR1 and CDR2 sequences are SGHVS and FQNEAQ. J lost 2 bases, V lost 2 bases, and 9 bases had no gene match. The CDR3 totals 17 residues. Here the CDR3 reads CASSLIRRDREQETQYF. DNA of the CDR3: TGTGCCAGCAGCTTAATCCGGCGGGACAGGGAACAAGAGACCCAGTACTTC.

The rearrangement joins TRBV28 to TRBJ2-1, with 7 bases matching TRBD1. The length of the CDR3 is 12 residues. The V gene end was trimmed by 2 bases and the J gene end by 9 bases; junction bases not matched to a gene: 1. Germline V gene lookup returns CDR1 MDHEN and CDR2 SYDVKM. The CDR3 DNA follows: TGTGCCAGCAGTTTAACAGGGGTTGAGCAGTTCTTC. Encoded protein: CASSLTGVEQFF.

The rearrangement uses TRBV15 and TRBJ2-1; D unresolved. The CDR3 loop spans 17 amino acids. The V gene lost 0 bases and the J gene lost 8 bases, with 20 bases spanning the gap. The germline V gene encodes CDR1 LNHNV and CDR2 YYDKDF (reference sequence). The chain's CDR3 is CATSRDGRSNLQYEQFF. DNA of the CDR3: TGTGCCACCAGCAGAGATGGCAGGAGTAATCTACAATATGAGCAGTTCTTC. The variable domain in full, completed from reference TRBV15 and TRBJ2-1, reads DAMVIQNPRYQVTQFGKPVTLSCSQTLNHNVMYWYQQKSSQAPKLLFHYYDKDFNNEADTPDNFQSRRPNTSFCFLDIRSPGLGDTAMYLCATSRDGRSNLQYEQFFGPGTRLTVL.

The J gene is TRBJ2-7, the V gene TRBV29-1; 10 nucleotides match TRBD2. The germline gives CDR1 SQVTM, CDR2 ANQGSEA. The V segment lost 0 bases and the J segment 3 bases; nucleotides outside the gene matches: 5. The CDR3 has 15 amino acids. Here the CDR3 DNA reads TGCAGCGTTGAAGACACCAGCGGGAGGGTCTACGAGCAGTACTTC. Translation gives CSVEDTSGRVYEQYF.

This clonotype occurred many times. In DNA, the CDR3 is TGTGCCAGCAGCCTACGGGGAACGGGCAATCAGCCCCAGCATTTT. Its protein product is CASSLRGTGNQPQHF. This rearrangement joins TRBV3-1 to TRBJ1-5; no reliable D call. Looked up from germline, CDR1 is LGHDT and CDR2 is YNNKEL (reference sequence). The CDR3 loop spans 15 amino acids. V was clipped by 4 bases and J by 2 bases, with 12 bases between them.

The J gene is TRBJ2-1, the V gene TRBV24-1; possibly TRBD2 for D (6 bases). The CDR3 runs 17 residues. CDR1 is KGHDR, CDR2 SFDVKD, per germline. Trimming left V 0 bases short and J 6 bases short, with 17 bases between. CDR3 in DNA: TGTGCCACCAGTGATTTGCAGGGAACCGGGGGTCGCAATGAGCAGTTCTTC. This gives the protein CATSDLQGTGGRNEQFF.

The rearrangement joins TRBV19 to TRBJ2-7, with 8 bases lining up with TRBD2. Germline CDR1 and CDR2: LNHDA and SQIVND (reference sequence). Germline trimming cut 3 bases from V and 0 bases from J; bases unmatched to any gene: 7. This CDR3 region has 16 residues. The DNA of the CDR3 is TGTGCCAGTAGTATGGCCCCGGGAGGGAGCTCCTACGAGCAGTACTTC. It translates to CASSMAPGGSSYEQYF.

The table lists this clonotype with a few counts. The chain has TRBV3-1 and TRBJ2-6; D may be TRBD1 or TRBD2 (6 bases each). This CDR3 is 16 amino acids long. Trimming cost V 4 bases and J 4 bases, with 14 bases left between them. The germline V gene has CDR1 LGHDT and CDR2 YNNKEL (reference sequence). The CDR3 loop reads CASSRRGALGANVLTF. The DNA of the CDR3 is TGTGCCAGCAGCCGTAGGGGGGCCCTCGGGGCCAACGTCCTGACTTTC.

The chain uses TRBV5-1 and TRBJ2-5; 9 nucleotides align to TRBD2. CDR1 and CDR2 from the germline V gene are SGHRS and YFSETQ. Germline trimming cut 2 bases from V and 5 bases from J; bases unmatched to any gene: 10. This CDR3 contains 16 residues. CDR3 nucleotides: TGCGCCAGCAGCTTTGCCTTTGCGGGAGGGACGGAGACCCAGTACTTC. Its translation is CASSFAFAGGTETQYF.

This clonotype was picked up a small number of times. The rearrangement joins TRBV2 to TRBJ2-3, with D possibly called TRBD1 or TRBD2 (5 bases each). The CDR3 sequence is 14 residues long. Germline CDR1 is SNHLY and CDR2 is FYNNEI. The ends were cut back, 7 bases at V and 0 bases at J, with 11 bases in the middle. This chain's CDR3 is CASNRRRSTDTQYF. The CDR3 DNA reads as TGTGCCAGCAACAGGAGGAGAAGCACAGATACGCAGTATTTT.

In this sample, this clonotype turned up many times. The chain links TRBV20-1 to TRBJ2-7; TRBD2 might be the D (6 bases). CDR1 DFQATT and CDR2 SNEGSKA come from the germline V gene (reference sequence). With 3 bases removed from V and 0 bases from J, the gap between germline ends came to 12 bases. The CDR3 runs to 14 residues. CDR3 sequence: CSASKRASSYEQYF. In nucleotides, the CDR3 is TGCAGTGCTAGTAAGCGGGCCAGCTCCTACGAGCAGTACTTC.

The chain recombines TRBV11-2 with TRBJ2-5; 13 bases match TRBD2. CDR3 length: 15 residues. Germline V lookup: CDR1 SGHAT, CDR2 FQNNGV. V lost 5 bases and J lost 5; bases outside the gene matches: 5. The CDR3 DNA follows: TGTGCCAGCAGCAGGACTAGCGGGAGTACGGAGACCCAGTACTTC. Amino acids: CASSRTSGSTETQYF.

V and J are TRBV7-3 and TRBJ2-1, with 8 bases identical to TRBD2. This CDR3 spans 14 amino acids. The germline CDR1 and CDR2 sequences are SGHTA and FQGTGA. V shed 3 bases, J shed 9 bases, and the junction held 7 bases outside the gene matches. CDR3 nucleotides: TGTGCCAGCAGCTTGTCCGGGGGGGTAGGTGAGCAGTTCTTC. Translated, it gives CASSLSGGVGEQFF.

The V call is TRBV2, the J call TRBJ2-3, with unresolved D. V lost 1 base, J lost 4 bases, and 6 bases lay in between. The CDR3 has 13 residues. Germline V lookup: CDR1 SNHLY, CDR2 FYNNEI. The CDR3 DNA reads as TGTGCCAGCAGTGAAGATAGGCCAGATACGCAGTATTTT. This gives the protein CASSEDRPDTQYF.